The text below deals with one TCR beta chain. Its antigen is undetermined. The ends lost 3 bases at V and 8 bases at J; junction bases unmatched: 7. The CDR3 has 14 amino acids. Germline assignment: CDR1 SGDLS and CDR2 YYNGEE. These data come from a study of T cell responses to AZD1222 COVID-19 vaccine. Study conclusions and caveats: The donors showed a predominance of white British ancestry and of females, with possible underestimation of clonal diversity. Elevations in Spike-specific TCR breadth and depth followed administration of two AZD1222 doses. Baseline antibody screening turned up just six seropositive AZD1222 recipients. Spike regions recognized by vaccine-associated CD4 TCRs spanned the protein, led by 160-218 and 743-854.

Measured with immunoSEQ multiplex PCR; TCRdb has only the in-frame clones, and not every one. The sample lists approximately 97,000 clones, 91% occurring once. The TCR sequence derives from an adult in good health. This chain joins TRBV9 and TRBJ2-1; 8 positions match TRBD2. This specimen was peripheral blood, taken on day 0 of AZD1222 vaccination. This CDR3 is CASSAGGGWDEQFF. CDR3 bases: TGTGCCAGCAGCGCGGGAGGGGGTTGGGATGAGCAGTTCTTC.